The clone carrying this T cell receptor beta chain was counted between two and nine times. What it binds is not known. The CDR3 totals 13 residues. J lost 5 bases, V lost 5 bases, and 3 bases had no gene match. Generated by immunoSEQ multiplex PCR, the TCRdb table keeps only in-frame clones and is missing some. Of around 100,000 clones listed, roughly 85% were seen once; the top ten hold approximately 6.8%. This entry belongs to a study of T cell responses to AZD1222 COVID-19 vaccine. Findings and caveats of the study: It was only after the peak T cell response that any repertoires were sampled. Compared with day 0, the breadth and depth of the Spike-specific TCR repertoire rose significantly after two doses of AZD1222. Seropositivity was recorded at baseline in only a handful of AZD1222 recipients.

This TCR derives from an adult in good health. Sample: peripheral blood, taken on day 0 of AZD1222 vaccination. This sequence joins TRBV12-3 or TRBV12-4 and TRBJ1-2; 9 bases line up with TRBD1. For the CDR3, the DNA is TGTGCCAGCAGTCCGGACAGGGGATATGGCTACACCTTC. This sequence encodes CASSPDRGYGYTF.